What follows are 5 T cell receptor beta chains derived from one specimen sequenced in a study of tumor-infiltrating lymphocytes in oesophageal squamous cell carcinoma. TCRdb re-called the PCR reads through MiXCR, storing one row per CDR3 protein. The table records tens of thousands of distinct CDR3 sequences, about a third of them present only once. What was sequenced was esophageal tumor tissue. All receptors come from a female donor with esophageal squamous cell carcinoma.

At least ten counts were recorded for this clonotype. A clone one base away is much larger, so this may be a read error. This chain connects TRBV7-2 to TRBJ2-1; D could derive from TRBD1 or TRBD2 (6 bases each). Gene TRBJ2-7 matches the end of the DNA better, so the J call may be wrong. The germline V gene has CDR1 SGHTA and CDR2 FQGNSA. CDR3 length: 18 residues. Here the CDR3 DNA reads TGTGCCAGCAGCTTAGTAGGGGGGCCTATGGGCCTGTACAATGAGCAGTACTTC. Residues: CASSLVGGPMGLYNEQYF.

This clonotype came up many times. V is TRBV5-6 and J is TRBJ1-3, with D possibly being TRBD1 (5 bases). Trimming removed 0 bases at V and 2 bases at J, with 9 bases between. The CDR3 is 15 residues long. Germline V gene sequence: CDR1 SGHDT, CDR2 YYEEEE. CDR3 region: CASSLARGTGNTIYF. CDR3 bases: TGTGCCAGCAGCTTGGCCCGGGGGACTGGAAACACCATATATTTT.

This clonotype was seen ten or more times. CDR3 protein: CASSPGTGALNEQFF. The CDR3 DNA reads as TGTGCCAGCTCACCGGGGACAGGGGCCCTCAATGAGCAGTTCTTC. The V call is TRBV18, the J call TRBJ2-1, with 10 bases matching TRBD1. The CDR3 has 15 amino acids. Trimming took 3 bases from V and 6 from J; bases not matched to a gene: 5. CDR1 and CDR2 (germline): KGHSH, LQKENI.

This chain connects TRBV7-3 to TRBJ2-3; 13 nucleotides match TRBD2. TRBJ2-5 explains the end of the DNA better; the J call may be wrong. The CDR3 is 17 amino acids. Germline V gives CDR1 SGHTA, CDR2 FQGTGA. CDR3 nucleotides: TGTGCCAGCAGCGAAACTCCGGGACTAGCGGGAAGAGAGACCCAGTACTTC. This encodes CASSETPGLAGRETQYF.

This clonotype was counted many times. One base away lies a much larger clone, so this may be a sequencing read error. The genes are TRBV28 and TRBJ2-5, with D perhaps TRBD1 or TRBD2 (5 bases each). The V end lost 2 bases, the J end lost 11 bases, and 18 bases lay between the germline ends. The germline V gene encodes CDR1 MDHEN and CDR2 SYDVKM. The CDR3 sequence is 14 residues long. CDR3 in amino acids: CASSLRGRLDEQYF. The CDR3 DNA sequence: TGTGCCAGCAGTTTACGGGGACGGCTTGATGAGCAGTACTTC. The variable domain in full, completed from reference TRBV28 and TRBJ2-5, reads DVKVTQSSRYLVKRTGEKVFLECVQDMDHENMFWYRQDPGLGLRLIYFSYDVKMKEKGDIPEGYSVSREKKERFSLILESASTNQTSMYLCASSLRGRLDEQYFGPGTRLLVL.